The subject of this entry is one T cell receptor beta chain. Authors' data handling: Amplification from reference gene primers served as the basis for estimated nucleated cell counts. Sequencing used immunoSEQ multiplex PCR; TCRdb keeps in-frame clones, though not all of them. The V and J calls and clone size were taken over from that table, and D and trimming were inferred from the DNA. The table lists approximately 170,000 clones, 81% of them singletons, with approximately 10% in the top ten. The source of the sample is a study of blood T cell repertoires in COVID-19. The CDR3 extends over 14 amino acids. Germline values: CDR1 LGHDT, CDR2 YNNKEL (reference sequence). V lost 0 bases and J lost 3; bases outside the gene matches: 1.

The V call is TRBV3-1 (or the pseudogene TRBV3-2), the J call TRBJ2-7; 8 bases align to TRBD1. The sequencing sample was made of peripheral blood. The receptor comes from a man aged 55 to 70 with active or convalescent COVID-19. In DNA, the CDR3 is TGTGCCAGCAGCCAAGATGACAGGGGCTACGAGCAGTACTTC. Its translation is CASSQDDRGYEQYF.